Below, 4 T cell receptor beta chains from the same sample are listed, as sequenced in a study of blood T cell repertoires in COVID-19. The assay was immunoSEQ multiplex PCR, and TCRdb's table has in-frame clones only and misses some. The sample has around 120,000 clones, 60% to 85% seen once. Sequenced: peripheral blood. All receptors come from a man between 65 and 85 years old with acute or convalescent COVID-19.

This rearrangement joins TRBV30 to TRBJ2-2; 8 bases agree with TRBD2. Germline V gives CDR1 GTSNPN, CDR2 SVGIG (reference sequence). V lost 0 bases, J lost 0 bases, and 9 bases stayed unmatched. This CDR3 has 18 amino acids. CDR3 protein: CAWSVSQRGYPNTGELFF. CDR3 nucleotide sequence: TGTGCCTGGAGTGTATCCCAGCGGGGGTACCCGAACACCGGGGAGCTGTTTTTT.

V and J are TRBV3-1 (or the pseudogene TRBV3-2) and TRBJ1-1; D is ambiguous. This CDR3 spans 14 amino acids. The V end lost 2 bases, the J end lost 2 bases, and 9 bases lay between the germline ends. Germline V CDR1 and CDR2: LGHDT, YNNKEL (reference sequence). Here the CDR3 reads CASSQLTGNTEAFF. CDR3 bases: TGTGCCAGCAGCCAACTGACGGGAAACACTGAAGCTTTCTTT.

The chain is built from TRBV5-1 and TRBJ2-1, with D unclear. The CDR3 is made up of 12 amino acids. The germline V gene has CDR1 SGHRS and CDR2 YFSETQ. Trimming cost V 2 bases and J 14 bases, with 14 bases left between them. In DNA, the CDR3 is TGCGCCAGCAGCTTACCACGAGACAAAAAGTTCTTC. Amino acids: CASSLPRDKKFF.

The V call is TRBV4-3, the J call TRBJ2-7; no definite D call. With 4 bases removed from V and 6 bases from J, the gap between germline ends came to 13 bases. This CDR3 has 13 amino acids. The germline CDR1 and CDR2 sequences are LGHNA and YSLEER. CDR3 residues: CASSPSVALEQYF. CDR3 bases: TGCGCCAGCAGCCCCTCGGTAGCTCTCGAGCAGTACTTC.